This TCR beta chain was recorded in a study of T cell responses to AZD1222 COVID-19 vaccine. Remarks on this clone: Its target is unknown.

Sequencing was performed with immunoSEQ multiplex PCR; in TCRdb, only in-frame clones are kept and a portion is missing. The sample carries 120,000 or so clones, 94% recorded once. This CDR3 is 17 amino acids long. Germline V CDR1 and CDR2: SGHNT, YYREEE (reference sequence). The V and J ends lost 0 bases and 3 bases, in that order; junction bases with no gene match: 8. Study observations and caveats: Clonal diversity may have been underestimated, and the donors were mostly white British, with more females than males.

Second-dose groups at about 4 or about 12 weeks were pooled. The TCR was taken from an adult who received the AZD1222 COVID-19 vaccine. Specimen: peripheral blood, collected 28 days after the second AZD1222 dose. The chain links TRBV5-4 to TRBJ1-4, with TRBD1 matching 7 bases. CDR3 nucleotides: TGTGCCAGCAGCTTGGCGATGACAGGGTTGTCTAATGAAAAACTGTTTTTT. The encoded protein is CASSLAMTGLSNEKLFF.